Here is one T cell receptor beta chain with its context. The immunoSEQ assay was v3. The assay was immunoSEQ multiplex PCR, and TCRdb's table has in-frame clones only and misses some. The sample has 45,000 to 75,000 clones, about nine tenths seen once; the top ten hold just over 2.5%. The CDR3 extends over 15 amino acids. The germline V gene has CDR1 MGHDK and CDR2 SYGVNS. V was clipped by 2 bases and J by 4 bases, with 14 bases between them. These data come from a study of TIL therapy for anti-PD-1-resistant metastatic lung cancer. Study context: Patients then received nivolumab; progressors got lymphodepletion, TIL and IL-2. By whole-exome sequencing, median non-synonymous tumor mutation burden was less than 1.6 mutations per megabase.

Time point given: pre-treatment sample, taken before nivolumab and TIL therapy. Adults with stage 4 NSCLC were enrolled in a phase I trial. Sample: blood, taken at baseline. The clonotype originates from a person aged 25 to 80 with non-small cell lung cancer. The chain joins TRBV25-1 to TRBJ1-1, with D uncertain. CDR3 region: CASSEDMEPRTEAFF. The CDR3 bases are TGTGCCAGCAGTGAAGACATGGAACCTCGCACTGAAGCTTTCTTT.